The 25 T cell receptor beta chains below all came from one sample that was sequenced in a study of T-cell memory formation after mild COVID-19 (dated by TCRdb to the early 2020s). Library preparation used 5' RACE. Sequenced on an Illumina NovaSeq 6000. TCRdb cleaned the public reads at Q25 with fastp, built clones with MiXCR and kept in-frame beta chains. Entries that share a CDR3 protein sequence are merged under the most common genes and DNA. For this sample there are around 200,000 distinct CDR3 sequences; just over 9.5% appear just once. The biggest ten clones account for approximately 3.3% of the sample. Sequencing was done on a sample of PBMCs or a T cell subset sorted from them (not recorded which). Receptor source: a man aged 18 to 30 who had mild COVID-19 (a few samples of this study predate the infection). The sample titles of this study are shuffled in the database, so cell type and time point are left out; the donor was told from shared clones.

This clonotype occurred a few times. This chain joins TRBV7-2 and TRBJ1-2, with 11 bases that match TRBD1. Germline V CDR1 and CDR2: SGHTA, FQGNSA. Unmatched junction bases numbered 9, after V lost 5 bases and J lost 1 base. The CDR3 extends over 17 amino acids. The CDR3 DNA follows: TGTGCCAGCAGCCAATACGGGACAGGGGGATTTAACTATGGCTACACCTTC. Residues: CASSQYGTGGFNYGYTF. The entire variable domain, with the rest obtained from reference TRBV7-2 and TRBJ1-2, is as follows: GAGVSQSPSNKVTEKGKDVELRCDPISGHTALYWYRQSLGQGLEFLIYFQGNSAPDKSGLPSDRFSAERTGGSVSTLTIQRTQQEDSAVYLCASSQYGTGGFNYGYTFGSGTRLTVV.

This clonotype was recorded a few times. The gene calls are TRBV6-2 or TRBV6-3 and TRBJ1-2, with D perhaps matching TRBD1 (5 bases). The CDR3 has 13 amino acids. Per germline, CDR1 MNHEY and CDR2 SVGEGT. Trimming took off 2 bases at V and 8 bases at J, with 12 bases between the two ends. CDR3 amino acids: CASSYVPGRGYTF. In DNA form, the CDR3 reads TGTGCCAGCAGTTACGTTCCAGGGCGCGGCTACACCTTC.

In its sample, this clonotype was seen many times. The V gene is TRBV4-2, the J gene TRBJ2-2; 9 nucleotides align to TRBD2. Germline V gene data show CDR1 as LGHNA and CDR2 as YNFKEQ. V shed 3 bases, J shed 5 bases, and the junction held 13 bases outside the gene matches. The CDR3 sequence is 18 residues long. This chain's CDR3 is CASSHLGGGAEGTGELFF. The CDR3 DNA reads as TGTGCCAGCAGCCATTTGGGCGGGGGGGCCGAGGGGACCGGGGAGCTGTTTTTT.

The rearrangement joins TRBV10-1 to TRBJ2-5; maybe TRBD1 (6 bases). V was shortened by 4 bases and J by 2 bases, with 8 bases between the two germline ends. Germline assignment: CDR1 WNHNN and CDR2 SYGVQD (reference sequence). This CDR3 region has 13 residues. CDR3 region: CASSADRQETQYF. DNA for the CDR3: TGCGCCAGCAGTGCGGACAGACAAGAGACCCAGTACTTC.

The V and J genes are TRBV18 and TRBJ2-3, with D perhaps assigned TRBD1 or TRBD2 (5 bases each). The CDR3 is made up of 14 amino acids. Germline lookup yields CDR1 KGHSH and CDR2 LQKENI. Trimming stripped 11 bases from V and 2 bases from J, with 17 bases between. CDR3: CAGTRAENTDTQYF. The CDR3 region has the DNA TGTGCCGGGACCCGGGCAGAGAACACAGATACGCAGTATTTT. The entire variable domain, with the rest obtained from reference TRBV18 and TRBJ2-3, is as follows: NAGVMQNPRHLVRRRGQEARLRCSPMKGHSHVYWYRQLPEEGLKFMVYLQKENIIDESGMPKERFSAEFPKEGPSILRIQQVVRGDSAAYFCAGTRAENTDTQYFGPGTRLTVL.

This clonotype was counted ten times or more. The rearrangement joins TRBV3-1 to TRBJ2-1; TRBD2 agrees at 8 bases. Germline loops: CDR1 LGHDT, CDR2 YNNKEL (reference sequence). The J segment lost 10 bases and the V segment lost 1 base, leaving 6 bases of the junction unmatched. The CDR3 spans 14 residues. In nucleotides, the CDR3 is TGTGCCAGCAGCCAAGGCTATCGGGGGGGGGAGCAGTTCTTC. The encoded protein is CASSQGYRGGEQFF.

This clonotype was found a few times. The chain couples TRBV6-5 to TRBJ1-2, with unresolved D. From germline, CDR1 is MNHEY and CDR2 SVGAGI. The V end was cut by 4 bases, the J end by 2 bases, with 8 bases between. The CDR3 has 13 residues. CDR3 loop: CASSSRPNYGYTF. Written as DNA, the CDR3 is TGTGCCAGCAGTTCTCGTCCCAACTATGGCTACACCTTC.

This clonotype was seen at least ten times. The chain recombines TRBV20-1 with TRBJ2-3; 11 bases agree with TRBD2. CDR3 length equals 15 residues. CDR1 is DFQATT and CDR2 is SNEGSKA in the germline V gene (reference sequence). Trimming at V came to 6 bases and at J to 3 bases, leaving 8 bases not matched to a gene. The CDR3 nucleotides read TGCAGTGCCCCGGCTAGCGGGGGGACGACAGATACGCAGTATTTT. Translation: CSAPASGGTTDTQYF.

The chain carries TRBV7-9 and TRBJ1-5, with 9 positions matching TRBD1. The germline V gene has CDR1 SEHNR and CDR2 FQNEAQ (reference sequence). V dropped 5 bases and J dropped 6; count of bases not matched to a gene: 11. The CDR3 is made up of 16 amino acids. Here the CDR3 reads CASSGGTGRGVQPQHF. The CDR3 DNA follows: TGTGCCAGCAGCGGTGGGACAGGGAGGGGGGTTCAGCCCCAGCATTTT.

This clonotype turned up a few times. This chain joins TRBV6-5 and TRBJ1-2, with 10 bases aligning to TRBD1. The length of the CDR3 is 15 residues. Trimming at V came to 0 bases and at J to 8 bases, leaving 6 bases not matched to a gene. CDR1 is MNHEY, CDR2 SVGAGI, per germline. The CDR3 region is CASSYSGQGWGGYTF. CDR3 in DNA: TGTGCCAGCAGTTACTCGGGACAGGGGTGGGGCGGCTACACCTTC.

J is TRBJ1-2 and V is TRBV11-2, with D possibly being TRBD1 (5 bases). The germline V gene encodes CDR1 SGHAT and CDR2 FQNNGV. CDR3 length equals 14 residues. V gave up 1 base and J gave up 4 bases, with 10 bases separating them. This CDR3 reads CASSLVQGSYGYTF. In DNA form, the CDR3 reads TGTGCCAGCAGCTTAGTGCAGGGTTCCTATGGCTACACCTTC.

This clonotype was counted between two and nine times. This chain joins TRBV20-1 and TRBJ1-5; 7 nucleotides agree with TRBD1. This CDR3 spans 14 amino acids. Trimming at V came to 6 bases and at J to 9 bases, leaving 14 bases not matched to a gene. The V gene's germline CDR1 is DFQATT and CDR2 SNEGSKA (reference sequence). CDR3 loop: CSARAGGPSRPQHF. CDR3 coding DNA: TGCAGTGCCAGGGCAGGGGGTCCTTCGCGGCCCCAGCATTTT.

CDR3 DNA: TGCGCCAGCAGCGGAGGACAGGGAGCAAACATTCAGTACTTC. Protein: CASSGGQGANIQYF. This chain connects TRBV5-1 to TRBJ2-4; 8 bases are a match to TRBD1. Germline CDR1 and CDR2: SGHRS and YFSETQ. This CDR3 is 14 amino acids long. J lost 6 bases, V lost 4 bases, and 6 bases had no gene match.

The chain employs TRBV29-1 and TRBJ1-1, with 7 bases that match TRBD1. This CDR3 region has 13 residues. J was trimmed by 1 base and V by 7 bases; bases with no gene match: 6. Germline loops: CDR1 SQVTM, CDR2 ANQGSEA. CDR3 DNA: TGCAGCGCCATGACAGGGTGGAACACTGAAGCTTTCTTT. Its protein is CSAMTGWNTEAFF.

At least ten counts were recorded for this clonotype. The J gene is TRBJ2-1, the V gene TRBV7-6, with D unresolved. Trimming stripped 0 bases from V and 9 bases from J, with 18 bases between. The CDR3 consists of 16 residues. Germline V CDR1 and CDR2: SGHVS, FNYEAQ. CDR3: CASSLAPSATGLEQFF. The CDR3 nucleotides are TGTGCCAGCAGCTTAGCGCCTTCGGCAACGGGCCTTGAGCAGTTCTTC.

The chain has TRBV23-1 and TRBJ2-3; a weak D match, TRBD1 (6 bases). TRBV23-1 is marked as an open reading frame, function uncertain. The CDR3 covers 13 residues. The V and J ends lost 9 bases and 6 bases respectively, with 16 bases between them. The CDR3 loop reads CARGQGLGDTQYF. CDR3 in DNA: TGCGCCAGGGGGCAGGGGCTGGGGGATACGCAGTATTTT.

The genes are TRBV6-6 and TRBJ1-1; no clear D. With 5 bases removed from V and 0 bases from J, the gap between germline ends came to 13 bases. The germline CDR1 and CDR2 sequences are MNHNY and SVGAGI (reference sequence). This CDR3 is 15 amino acids long. The CDR3 loop reads CASSRDPTLNTEAFF. The CDR3 bases are TGTGCCAGCAGTCGGGATCCCACCTTGAACACTGAAGCTTTCTTT.

The V and J genes are TRBV10-3 and TRBJ1-3; 7 nucleotides match TRBD1. Looked up from germline, CDR1 is ENHRY and CDR2 is SYGVKD. With V trimmed by 5 bases and J by 2 bases, 3 bases remained unmatched. The length of the CDR3 is 14 residues. The CDR3 coding sequence is TGTGCCATCAGTCCGACAGGGACTGGAAACACCATATATTTT. This gives the protein CAISPTGTGNTIYF.

V and J are TRBV5-1 and TRBJ1-1; a weak D match, TRBD1 (6 bases). The CDR3 loop spans 14 amino acids. Looked up from germline, CDR1 is SGHRS and CDR2 is YFSETQ. V shed 0 bases and J shed 6 bases, with 12 bases lying between them. The CDR3 is CASSLAQGSAEAFF. CDR3 DNA: TGCGCCAGCAGCTTGGCACAGGGTTCGGCTGAAGCTTTCTTT. Drawing the rest from reference TRBV5-1 and TRBJ1-1, the complete variable domain is KAGVTQTPRYLIKTRGQQVTLSCSPISGHRSVSWYQQTPGQGLQFLFEYFSETQRNKGNFPGRFSGRQFSNSRSEMNVSTLELGDSALYLCASSLAQGSAEAFFGQGTRLTVV.

This clonotype was seen a handful of times. The DNA for the CDR3 is TGTGCCAGCAGCCGCCGGGGGGGGTTAAAGGTCGGGAATGAGCAGTTCTTC. The encoded protein is CASSRRGGLKVGNEQFF. This rearrangement joins TRBV7-9 to TRBJ2-1; the match to TRBD2 covers 8 bases. From germline, CDR1 is SEHNR and CDR2 FQNEAQ (reference sequence). V lost 5 bases, J lost 7 bases, and 16 bases stayed unmatched. This CDR3 has 17 residues. The variable domain in full, completed from reference TRBV7-9 and TRBJ2-1, reads DTGVSQNPRHKITKRGQNVTFRCDPISEHNRLYWYRQTLGQGPEFLTYFQNEAQLEKSRLLSDRFSAERPKGSFSTLEIQRTEQGDSAMYLCASSRRGGLKVGNEQFFGPGTRLTVL.

The chain uses TRBV18 and TRBJ2-1, with a possible D match to TRBD2 (6 bases). V lost 3 bases and J 6 bases, leaving 15 bases between the germline ends. The CDR3 sequence is 15 residues long. Germline V lookup: CDR1 KGHSH, CDR2 LQKENI. The CDR3 sequence: CASSPRDFPSNEQFF. CDR3 nucleotide sequence: TGTGCCAGCTCACCGCGGGACTTCCCTTCCAATGAGCAGTTCTTC.

V gene TRBV4-1 combines with J gene TRBJ1-2; D gene unclear. The CDR3 sequence is 13 residues long. Germline V gene sequence: CDR1 MGHRA, CDR2 YSYEKL. The germline V and J ends were trimmed by 2 bases and 5 bases, with 9 bases remaining between them. CDR3 in DNA: TGCGCCAGCAGCCAATTGGGTGGTTATGGCTACACCTTC. Translation: CASSQLGGYGYTF.

This clonotype was seen only a few times. The V call is TRBV20-1, the J call TRBJ2-5; 8 bases are shared with TRBD2. The CDR3 has 14 residues. J lost 5 bases, V lost 0 bases, and 5 bases had no gene match. Germline lookup yields CDR1 DFQATT and CDR2 SNEGSKA (reference sequence). The DNA for the CDR3 is TGCAGTGCTAGAGACTCCAGCGGGGGTGAGACCCAGTACTTC. The encoded protein is CSARDSSGGETQYF.

This clonotype showed up just a few times. The J gene is TRBJ2-7, the V gene TRBV20-1; the D is unclear. The CDR3 sequence is 15 residues long. Germline-derived CDR1 and CDR2 are DFQATT and SNEGSKA (reference sequence). The V end lost 1 base, the J end lost 0 bases, and 13 bases lay between the germline ends. Here the CDR3 DNA reads TGCAGTGCTAGAGTATTCGGACCAAGCTCCTACGAGCAGTACTTC. It is translated as CSARVFGPSSYEQYF.

This clonotype occurred many times. The J gene is TRBJ2-1, the V gene TRBV27, with D possibly matching TRBD1 (6 bases). This CDR3 spans 15 amino acids. Trimming pared 8 bases from V and 4 bases from J, leaving 18 bases between. The germline V gene has CDR1 MNHEY and CDR2 SMNVEV (reference sequence). The CDR3: CASGPTGRGYNEQFF. In DNA form, the CDR3 reads TGTGCCAGCGGGCCAACAGGGAGAGGGTACAATGAGCAGTTCTTC.